This section outlines one TCR beta chain sequence together with its context. Its antigen is not yet known. It has no much larger one-base neighbor in the sample; base qualities were not kept. The immunoSEQ Assay, a bias-controlled multiplex PCR, was used to amplify TCRbeta CDR3 regions from genomic DNA. The paper's processing steps were these. Within the assay, amplification of reference gene primers was used to estimate how many nucleated cells each sample contained. Sequence reads were collapsed and filtered to measure the absolute abundance of every unique TCRbeta CDR3 rearrangement. For each sample, productive Simpson clonality was calculated as the square root of Simpson's diversity index across productive rearrangements. Not all clones reach the TCRdb copy of this immuneACCESS table, which keeps in-frame sequences only. Checked studies attribute under half of the gap to unresolved V genes and leave the rest unexplained. The V and J calls and the clone size are those of that table, but D and trimming were determined from the DNA. The sample table contains about 370,000 clones; only one count was recorded for 80% to 90% of them. The ten biggest clones cover about 1% of the sample.

In the prospective study, participants were 18 to 89 years old, resided in approximately 22 geographic areas of the United States, and were enrolled through a virtual design. To assign participants to cohorts, the prospective study relied on clinical history that participants themselves reported in a screening survey and a study questionnaire. Recovered participants in ImmuneRACE Cohort 3 were defined by two consecutive negative NP/OP PCR tests, clearance by a healthcare professional, or resolution of symptoms. In the prospective study, whole blood, serum and a nasopharyngeal or oropharyngeal swab were collected from each participant by mobile phlebotomists. Additional blood draws and questionnaires over an approximately 2-month period could optionally be provided by prospective study participants. Before DNA extraction, blood samples from the prospective study were shipped at room temperature or frozen.

This sample stems from a study of blood T cell repertoires in COVID-19 (dated by TCRdb to 2020 to 2021). For the study in its entirety: The collaborator samples originated in the United States, Italy and Spain and spanned the acute and convalescent phases of COVID-19. The material from the prospective study consisted of cDNA or gDNA derived from T cells, B-cell-depleted T cells, or PBMCs. The dataset comprised deeply sampled blood TCRbeta repertoires from subjects exposed to, actively infected with, or recovered from COVID-19. The repertoires were released in a freely available public database intended as a resource for research on the immune response to SARS-CoV-2. Samples came from the ongoing ImmuneRACE study (first 160 participants) plus 1,254 subjects from 6 global collaborators. A de-identified subject ID, COVID-19 status, age in years and sex were almost always included in the sample metadata. Where available, HLA class I and class II types were obtained from metadata supplied by the sample provider rather than from assay-based typing. Results and caveats for the whole study, not just this receptor: Clinical and demographic metadata were provided uncurated, with the amount varying by source and participant.

The CDR3, cysteine through phenylalanine, is 15 amino acids long. The CDR3 DNA has 45 bases and is translated from base 1. From the germline V gene (reference sequence), CDR1 is SEHNR and CDR2 is FQNEAQ. At the junction V is shortened by 5 bases and J by 9 bases, with 20 bases in between. Recombination linked TRBV7-9 to TRBJ2-1; TRBD2 is possibly the D segment (6 matching bases). Sequenced material: PBMCs or T cells enriched from blood (not recorded which). This TCR was recovered from a man between 18 and 29 years old who had recovered from COVID-19. The nucleotide sequence reads TGTGCCAGCAGCCCCCAAGGGACTGTCGTAGGTGAGCAGTTCTTC. It is translated as CASSPQGTVVGEQFF.